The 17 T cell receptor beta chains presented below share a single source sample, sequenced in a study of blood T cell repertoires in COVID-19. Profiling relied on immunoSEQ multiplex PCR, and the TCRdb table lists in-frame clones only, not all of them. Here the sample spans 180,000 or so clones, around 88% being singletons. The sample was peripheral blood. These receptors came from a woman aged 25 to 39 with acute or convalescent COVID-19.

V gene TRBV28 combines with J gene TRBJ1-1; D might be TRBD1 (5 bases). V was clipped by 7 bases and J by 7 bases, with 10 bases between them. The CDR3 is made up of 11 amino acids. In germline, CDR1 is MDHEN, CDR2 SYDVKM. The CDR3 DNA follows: TGTGCCAGCAAGGGGCACGATGAAGCTTTCTTT. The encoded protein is CASKGHDEAFF.

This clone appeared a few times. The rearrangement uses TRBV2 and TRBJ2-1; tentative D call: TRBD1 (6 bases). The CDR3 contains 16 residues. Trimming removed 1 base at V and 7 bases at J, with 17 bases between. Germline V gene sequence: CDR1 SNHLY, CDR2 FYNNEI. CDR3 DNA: TGTGCCAGCAGTGAAGGGGGGCCACTGTTACTGAATGAGCAGTTCTTC. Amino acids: CASSEGGPLLLNEQFF.

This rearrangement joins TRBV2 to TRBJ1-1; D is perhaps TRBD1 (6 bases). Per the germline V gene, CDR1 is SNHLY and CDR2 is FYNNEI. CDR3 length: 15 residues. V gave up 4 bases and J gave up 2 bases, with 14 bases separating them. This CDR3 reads CASSGAQGLNTEAFF. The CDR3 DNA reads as TGTGCCAGCAGTGGGGCCCAGGGGCTAAACACTGAAGCTTTCTTT.

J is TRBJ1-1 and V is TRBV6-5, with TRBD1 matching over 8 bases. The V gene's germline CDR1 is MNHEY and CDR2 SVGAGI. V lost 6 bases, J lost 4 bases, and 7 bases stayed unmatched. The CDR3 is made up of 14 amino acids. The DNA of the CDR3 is TGTGCCAGCAGGGACGGACAGGGTGGCACTGAAGCTTTCTTT. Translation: CASRDGQGGTEAFF.

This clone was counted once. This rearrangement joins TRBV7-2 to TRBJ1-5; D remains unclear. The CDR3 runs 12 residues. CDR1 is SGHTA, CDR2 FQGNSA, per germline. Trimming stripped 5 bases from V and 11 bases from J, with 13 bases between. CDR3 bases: TGTGCCAGCAGCCCGTCAGCGGGAACCCAGCATTTT. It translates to CASSPSAGTQHF.

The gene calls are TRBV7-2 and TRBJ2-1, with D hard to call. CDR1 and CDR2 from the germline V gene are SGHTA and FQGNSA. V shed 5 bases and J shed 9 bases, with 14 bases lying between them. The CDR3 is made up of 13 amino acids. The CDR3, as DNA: TGTGCCAGCAGCCTAGGCAGGTTAGGTGAGCAGTTCTTC. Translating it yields CASSLGRLGEQFF.

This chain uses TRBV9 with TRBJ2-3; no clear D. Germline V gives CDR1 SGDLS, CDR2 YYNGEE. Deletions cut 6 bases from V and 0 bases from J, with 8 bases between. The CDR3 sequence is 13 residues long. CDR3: CASNGLSTDTQYF. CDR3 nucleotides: TGTGCCAGCAATGGCCTCAGCACAGATACGCAGTATTTT.

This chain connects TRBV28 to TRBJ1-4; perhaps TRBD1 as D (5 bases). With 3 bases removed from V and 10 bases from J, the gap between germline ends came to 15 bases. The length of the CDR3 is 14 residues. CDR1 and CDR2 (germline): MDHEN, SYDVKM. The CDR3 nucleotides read TGTGCCAGCAGTTTGGGGCAGCGGGCGGGAAAACTGTTTTTT. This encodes CASSLGQRAGKLFF.

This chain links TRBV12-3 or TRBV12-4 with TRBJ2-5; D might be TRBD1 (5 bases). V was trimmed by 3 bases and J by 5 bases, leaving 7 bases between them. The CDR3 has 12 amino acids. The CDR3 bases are TGTGCCAGCAGTTTCAGGGCGGAGACCCAGTACTTC. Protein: CASSFRAETQYF.

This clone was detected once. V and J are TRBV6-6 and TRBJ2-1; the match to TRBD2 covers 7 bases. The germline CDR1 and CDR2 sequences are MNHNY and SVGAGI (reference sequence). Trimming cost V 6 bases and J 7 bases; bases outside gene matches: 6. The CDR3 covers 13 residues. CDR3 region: CASRGGTSNEQFF. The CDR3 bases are TGTGCCAGCAGGGGAGGGACTTCGAATGAGCAGTTCTTC.

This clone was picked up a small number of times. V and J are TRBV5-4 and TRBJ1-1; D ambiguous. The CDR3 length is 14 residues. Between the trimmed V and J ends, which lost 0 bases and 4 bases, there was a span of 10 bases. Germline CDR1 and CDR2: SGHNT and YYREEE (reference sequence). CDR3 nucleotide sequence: TGTGCCAGCAGCTTGGCTGATCGGGGCACTGAAGCTTTCTTT. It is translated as CASSLADRGTEAFF.

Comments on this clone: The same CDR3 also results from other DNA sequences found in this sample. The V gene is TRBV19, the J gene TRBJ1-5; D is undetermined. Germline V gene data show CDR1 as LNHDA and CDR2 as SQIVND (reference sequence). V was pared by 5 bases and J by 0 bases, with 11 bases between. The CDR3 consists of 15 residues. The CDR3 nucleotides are TGTGCCAGTAGTTGGTCACGGTATAGCAATCAGCCCCAGCATTTT. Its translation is CASSWSRYSNQPQHF.

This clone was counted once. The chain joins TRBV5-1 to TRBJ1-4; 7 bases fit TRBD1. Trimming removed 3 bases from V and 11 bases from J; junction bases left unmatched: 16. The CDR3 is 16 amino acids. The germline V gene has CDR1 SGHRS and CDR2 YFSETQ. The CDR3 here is CASSSLYRGLAEKLFF. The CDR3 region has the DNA TGCGCCAGCAGCTCCCTTTACAGGGGATTGGCGGAGAAACTGTTTTTT.

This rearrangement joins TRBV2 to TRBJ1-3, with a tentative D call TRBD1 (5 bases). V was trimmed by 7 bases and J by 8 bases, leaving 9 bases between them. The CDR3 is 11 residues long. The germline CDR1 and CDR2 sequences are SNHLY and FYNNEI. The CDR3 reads CASTRQYTIYF. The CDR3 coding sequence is TGTGCCAGCACAAGACAGTACACCATATATTTT.

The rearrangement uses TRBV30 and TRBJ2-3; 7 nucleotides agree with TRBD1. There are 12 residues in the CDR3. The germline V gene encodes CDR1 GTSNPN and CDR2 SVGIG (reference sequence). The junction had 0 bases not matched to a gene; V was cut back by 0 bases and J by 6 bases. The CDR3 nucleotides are TGTGCCTGGAGTGTACAGGGGGATACGCAGTATTTT. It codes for CAWSVQGDTQYF.

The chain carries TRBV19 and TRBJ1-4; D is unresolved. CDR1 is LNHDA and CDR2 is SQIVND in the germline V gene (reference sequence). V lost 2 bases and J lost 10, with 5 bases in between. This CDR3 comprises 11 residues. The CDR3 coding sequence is TGTGCCAGTAGTATAAGCCCAAAACTGTTTTTT. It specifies CASSISPKLFF.

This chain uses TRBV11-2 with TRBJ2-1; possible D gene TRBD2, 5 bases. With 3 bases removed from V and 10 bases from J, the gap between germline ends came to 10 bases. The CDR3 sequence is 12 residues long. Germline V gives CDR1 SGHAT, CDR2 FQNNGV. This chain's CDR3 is CASSFRPGEQFF. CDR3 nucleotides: TGTGCCAGCAGCTTCAGACCGGGGGAGCAGTTCTTC.